Listed below are T cell receptor beta chains from one sample, sequenced in a study of vaccination effects on CD4 cells after COVID-19. These receptors have no identified antigens. Produced via immunoSEQ multiplex PCR; TCRdb's table is partial and in-frame only. The table has roughly 23,000 clones, about 72% seen once. Sample: CD4+ T cells from PBMCs cultured with SARS-CoV-2 spike peptides, taken before COVID-19 vaccination. The receptors were sampled from a human donor who had a prior SARS-CoV-2 infection. The CDR3 runs from the conserved cysteine through the conserved F or W. D genes are given only for firm matches.

j_call d_call v_call cdr3_aa
TRBJ2-2 NA TRBV7-9 CASSPSPGTGELFF
TRBJ2-7 TRBD1 TRBV25-1 CASSVWDSSYEQYF
TRBJ1-4 NA TRBV7-9 CASSFWGIEEKLFF
TRBJ1-1 NA TRBV10-2 CASSANRVGTEAFF
TRBJ1-2 NA TRBV30 CAWSEDIYGYTF
TRBJ2-1 NA TRBV7-2 CASSLGRLDEQFF
TRBJ2-7 TRBD2 TRBV5-6 CASSQGLAGFDGTYEQYF
TRBJ2-7 NA TRBV6-5 CASGEDAFGEQYF
TRBJ1-2 NA TRBV4-1 CASSQRRNINYGYTF
TRBJ1-1 NA TRBV15 CATSRAASLNTEAFF
TRBJ2-5 NA TRBV29-1 CSVEDRQGKTQYF
TRBJ1-5 NA TRBV3-1/TRBV3-2 CASSLQGAHQPQHF
TRBJ1-6 NA TRBV11-2 CASSFRGRNSPLHF
TRBJ1-2 NA TRBV5-4 CASSLPGVYGYTF
TRBJ1-5 TRBD1 TRBV5-5 CASSPTRQGGSQPQHF
TRBJ2-3 TRBD2 TRBV28 CASQPGGGTDTQYF
TRBJ2-1 NA TRBV6-5 CASSSLRTNNEQFF
TRBJ2-1 NA TRBV21-1 CASSNGPVQYNEQFF
TRBJ1-5 TRBD1 TRBV18 CASSGQGTHQPQHF
TRBJ1-3 NA TRBV11-3 CASSLTYSDTIYF
TRBJ2-1 NA TRBV7-6 CASSPRLRGERTSLRNEQFF
TRBJ2-3 NA TRBV23-1 CASPREIGHTDTQYF
TRBJ2-4 NA TRBV7-9 CASSLEQSIQYF
TRBJ2-3 NA TRBV4-2 CASSQERGWTQYF
TRBJ2-3 NA TRBV14 CASSQEDTYTDTQYF
TRBJ2-5 NA TRBV5-6 CASSLKQVFQETQYF
TRBJ2-2 NA TRBV7-2 CASSNNVGSGYHGELFF
TRBJ1-5 NA TRBV6-5 CASSYSMGGDWPQHF
TRBJ1-4 TRBD1 TRBV5-1 CASSSGQWDEKLFF
TRBJ1-2 TRBD1 TRBV15 CATSRGTGGYGYTF
TRBJ2-1 NA TRBV7-2 CASSFFYHYNEQFF
TRBJ1-1 NA TRBV7-7 CASSLVRTADTEAFF
TRBJ1-1 NA TRBV7-9 CASSFGVGYTEAFF
TRBJ1-5 TRBD1 TRBV6-5 CASSAGQGNQPQHF
TRBJ2-7 NA TRBV10-3 CAIRKDPDEQYF
TRBJ2-3 NA TRBV3-1/TRBV3-2 CASSQRSSTDTQYF
TRBJ1-1 NA TRBV6-5 CASREGLYTEAFF
TRBJ2-1 NA TRBV3-1/TRBV3-2 CASSQDWGFNEQFF
TRBJ2-5 NA TRBV18 CASSPPSFSSRTGETQYF
TRBJ1-2 TRBD1 TRBV10-3 CATTEGTGDDGYTF
TRBJ2-1 TRBD2 TRBV5-1 CASSLGTSGGTFLDEQFF
TRBJ1-1 NA TRBV7-3 CASSLNGNTEAFF
TRBJ2-7 NA TRBV2 CASSEDVGGEYEQYF
TRBJ2-3 NA TRBV27 CASSSTLIKTGTDTQYF
TRBJ2-7 NA TRBV14 CASSPKGSRKYF
TRBJ2-2 NA TRBV6-5 CASRSGQNTGELFF
TRBJ2-2 NA TRBV5-1 CASSLVPGFNGELFF
TRBJ2-7 NA TRBV5-1 CASSLAGDGNYEQYF
TRBJ1-3 NA TRBV5-1 CASRVGSSGNTIYF